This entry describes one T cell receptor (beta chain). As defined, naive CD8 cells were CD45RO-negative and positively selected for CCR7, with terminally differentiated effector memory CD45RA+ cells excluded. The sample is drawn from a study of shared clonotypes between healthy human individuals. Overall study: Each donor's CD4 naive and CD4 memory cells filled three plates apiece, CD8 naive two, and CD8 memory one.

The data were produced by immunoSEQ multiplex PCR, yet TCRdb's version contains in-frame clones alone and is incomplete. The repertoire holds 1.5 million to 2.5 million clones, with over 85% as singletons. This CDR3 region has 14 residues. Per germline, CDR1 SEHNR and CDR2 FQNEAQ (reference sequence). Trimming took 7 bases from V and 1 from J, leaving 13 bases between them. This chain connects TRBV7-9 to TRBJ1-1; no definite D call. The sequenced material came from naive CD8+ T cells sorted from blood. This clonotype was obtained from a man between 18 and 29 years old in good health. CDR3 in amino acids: CASNPSPSNTEAFF. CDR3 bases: TGTGCCAGCAACCCCAGCCCTTCGAACACTGAAGCTTTCTTT.